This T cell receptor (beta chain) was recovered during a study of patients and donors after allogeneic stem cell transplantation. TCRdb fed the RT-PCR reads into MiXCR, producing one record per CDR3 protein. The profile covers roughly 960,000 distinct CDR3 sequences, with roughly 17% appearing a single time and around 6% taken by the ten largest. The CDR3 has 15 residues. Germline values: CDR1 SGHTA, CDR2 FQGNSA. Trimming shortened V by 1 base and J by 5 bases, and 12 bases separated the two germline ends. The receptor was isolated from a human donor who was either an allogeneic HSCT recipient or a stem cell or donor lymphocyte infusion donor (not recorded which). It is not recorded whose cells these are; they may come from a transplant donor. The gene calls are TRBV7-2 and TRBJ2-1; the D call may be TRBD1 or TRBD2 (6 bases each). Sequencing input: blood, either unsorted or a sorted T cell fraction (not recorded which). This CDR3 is CASSLERGPNNEQFF. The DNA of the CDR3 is TGTGCCAGCAGCTTAGAACGGGGGCCCAACAATGAGCAGTTCTTC.